This T cell receptor beta chain is drawn from a study of OX40 agonist ivuxolimab in advanced cancers. About the study: Three dose-escalation patients had partial responses: one with hepatocellular carcinoma and two with cutaneous melanoma.

The method was immunoSEQ multiplex PCR; TCRdb's version includes in-frame clones alone and lacks a portion of them. The table records about 15,000 clones, about 75% of them present only once. This clone was detected a few times. Germline values: CDR1 MNHEY, CDR2 SMNVEV (reference sequence). V was trimmed by 3 bases and J by 0 bases, leaving 7 bases between them. There are 14 residues in the CDR3. The clonotype comes from an adult with an advanced solid tumor such as melanoma, head and neck, liver or kidney cancer. Material: CD4+ or CD8+ T cells sorted from blood, obtained in a trial of the OX40 agonist ivuxolimab. The V call is TRBV27, the J call TRBJ2-3, with unresolved D. The CDR3 DNA follows: TGTGCCAGCAGTTTCTCTGATAGCACAGATACGCAGTATTTT. Translating it yields CASSFSDSTDTQYF.